The present T cell receptor beta chain was sequenced within a study of neurological immune-mediated disorders (dated by TCRdb to about 2019). Some background on the complete study: Among the approximately 34 multiple sclerosis patients, 31 had relapsing-remitting MS and 3 had secondary progressive MS. Alongside PBMC samples, the set of 80 to 130 TCR-beta libraries contained longitudinal samples, technical triplicates, and paired CD4+ and CD8+ T-cell subsets that had been sorted. Of the approximately 66 subjects in the cohort, about 15 were HAM/TSP patients, around 35 were multiple sclerosis patients, and 20 were healthy controls. The study compared peripheral blood TCR-beta repertoires of HTLV-I-associated myelopathy (HAM/TSP) patients, multiple sclerosis patients and healthy controls using UMI-based sequencing.

cDNA was synthesized by template-switch 5'RACE using a primer with a 10-nucleotide random unique molecular identifier that tagged each TCR transcript. Every sequencing run covered 15-18 subjects and yielded more than 170 million TCR-beta sequences. The RNeasy kit was used for extraction of total RNA. The KAPA Real-time Library Amplification kit was used to amplify TCR-beta VDJ regions with primers targeting the TCR constant region and the 5'RACE anchor. A first PCR added sample indexes and Illumina adaptors, and a second PCR then raised library yield. After Ampure bead purification, the roughly 650 bp TCR product was size-selected on a 2% E-gel SizeSelection system. Before pooling, library quality was checked on a Bioanalyzer, concentration was measured with Qubit, and libraries were quantified with the Kapa Library Quantification kit. Libraries were sequenced paired-end 2 x 150 bp on an Illumina HiSeq 2500. To increase sequence diversity, about 24-32% phiX was spiked into each library pool. The authors' pipeline ran thus. Quality-filtered reads were processed with the UMI-based MiGEC pipeline, and over 75% of raw TCR sequences were removed by the MiGEC pipeline during error correction. VDJ genes were aligned to IMGT germline references, and clonotypes were defined by unique CDR3 amino acid sequence plus V-J genes. Clonal expansion, Shannon diversity and CDR3 relatedness were evaluated with VDJtools (CalcPairwiseDistances, ClusterSamples), while phylogenetic trees were built in CLCbio workbench. Clones with at least 8 unique UMIs were defined as expanded, with this threshold being based on coefficient-of-variation modelling across technical triplicates. TCRdb reran the public reads through fastp at Q25 and MiXCR, keeping productive beta chains. When rows share a CDR3 protein, they turn into one entry using the most common DNA and genes. The V and J calls reflect TCRdb's pipeline rather than the authors' work. The sample records roughly 74,000 distinct CDR3 sequences, 4% to 6% of which are singletons. The ten most abundant clones make up roughly 7.4% of the sample.

For the unsorted PBMC libraries, 2 million PBMCs were stored in RNAlater at -80 degrees C until RNA extraction and were used to generate the libraries. Multiple sclerosis patients were enrolled in a US clinical protocol evaluating disease progression by magnetic resonance imaging. PBMCs were separated from peripheral blood using Ficoll-Hypaque density gradient centrifugation and then cryopreserved in liquid nitrogen. The paper's findings and limits, for the study overall: In phylogenetic analysis, the repertoires of 18 of 34 MS patients grouped into a cluster of related CDR3 sequences, which suggests a possible signature at the repertoire level. The MS cluster was not associated with any clinical or MRI features, and the authors stated that larger cohorts are needed. No identical CDR3 amino acid sequences were found to be shared among expanded clones across subjects, suggesting that TCR-beta repertoires were private in all groups. TCR clonal expansion was highest in HAM/TSP patients and lowest in MS patients, with MS patients falling below even healthy controls.

Note on this clonotype: Its binding antigen is unknown. Base-call qualities are not available, and no considerably larger clone is one nucleotide away.

The sequencing input was PBMCs. The TCR was taken from a young man with multiple sclerosis.

The CDR3 region reads CASSLDLGGEQFF. Read as DNA, the sequence is TGTGCCAGCAGCTTAGATCTGGGGGGGGAGCAGTTCTTC. The chain links TRBV11-2 with TRBJ2-1; TRBD2 aligns with 7 central bases. Trimming removed 0 bases from V and 10 bases from J; the gene matches leave 3 bases unexplained. The CDR3 runs 13 residues from the cysteine to the phenylalanine. Of all the DNA, just the CDR3 is kept, 39 bases in frame from base 1. For CDR1 and CDR2, the germline V gene lists SGHAT and FQNNGV.